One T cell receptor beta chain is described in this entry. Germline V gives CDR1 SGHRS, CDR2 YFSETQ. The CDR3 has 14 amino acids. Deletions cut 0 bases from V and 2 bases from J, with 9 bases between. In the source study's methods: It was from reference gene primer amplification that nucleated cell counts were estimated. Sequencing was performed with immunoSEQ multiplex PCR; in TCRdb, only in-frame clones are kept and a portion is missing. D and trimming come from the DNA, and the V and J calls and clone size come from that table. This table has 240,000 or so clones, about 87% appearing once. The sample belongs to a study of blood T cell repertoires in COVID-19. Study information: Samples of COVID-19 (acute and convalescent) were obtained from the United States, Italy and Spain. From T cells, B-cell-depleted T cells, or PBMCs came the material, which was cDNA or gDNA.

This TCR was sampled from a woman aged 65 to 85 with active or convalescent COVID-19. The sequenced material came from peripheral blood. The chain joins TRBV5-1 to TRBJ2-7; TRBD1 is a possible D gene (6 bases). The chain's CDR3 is CASSLDRETYEQYF. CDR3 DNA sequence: TGCGCCAGCAGCTTGGACAGGGAGACCTACGAGCAGTACTTC. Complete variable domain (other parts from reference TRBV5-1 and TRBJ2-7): KAGVTQTPRYLIKTRGQQVTLSCSPISGHRSVSWYQQTPGQGLQFLFEYFSETQRNKGNFPGRFSGRQFSNSRSEMNVSTLELGDSALYLCASSLDRETYEQYFGPGTRLTVT.